This passage covers 24 T cell receptor beta chains from one sample sequenced in a study of T cell changes during pregnancy in multiple sclerosis. Clones were sequenced by immunoSEQ multiplex PCR, and TCRdb holds only the in-frame ones, with some missing. The table lists around 60,000 clones, roughly 86% of them singletons. Source: peripheral blood, taken in the first trimester of pregnancy. The source of these receptors is a female donor with multiple sclerosis, enrolled in a pregnancy study.

This clone was seen ten or more times. The chain employs TRBV15 and TRBJ1-2; no clear D. This CDR3 region has 17 residues. V lost 3 bases and J 2 bases, leaving 19 bases between the germline ends. The germline V gene has CDR1 LNHNV and CDR2 YYDKDF (reference sequence). The DNA of the CDR3 is TGTGCCACCAGCAGTGATCGTGCCCCGAGCCTCAACTATGGCTACACCTTC. Its protein is CATSSDRAPSLNYGYTF.

In DNA form, the CDR3 reads TGTGCCAGCGGAGGACAGATCCAAGAGACCCAGTACTTC. This gives the protein CASGGQIQETQYF. The chain has TRBV6-1 and TRBJ2-5; maybe TRBD1 (6 bases). Deletions cut 8 bases from V and 1 base from J, with 11 bases between. The CDR3 has 13 amino acids. CDR1 MNHNS and CDR2 SASEGT come from the germline V gene.

This chain joins TRBV18 and TRBJ2-1, with 12 bases fitting TRBD2. The J segment lost 6 bases and the V segment lost 6 bases, leaving 6 bases of the junction unmatched. CDR1 and CDR2 (germline): KGHSH, LQKENI. This CDR3 has 15 amino acids. CDR3 in DNA: TGTGCCAGCTCGGGAGGACTAGCGGGACCCAATGAGCAGTTCTTC. Encoded protein: CASSGGLAGPNEQFF.

The chain has TRBV27 and TRBJ1-1; 10 nucleotides line up with TRBD1. Germline V gives CDR1 MNHEY, CDR2 SMNVEV (reference sequence). This CDR3 has 17 residues. Trimming at V came to 6 bases and at J to 1 base, leaving 11 bases not matched to a gene. CDR3 sequence (DNA): TGTGCCAGCAGACTCGGGACAGGGGTTTTAGGGAACACTGAAGCTTTCTTT. This codes for CASRLGTGVLGNTEAFF.

This chain connects TRBV27 to TRBJ2-2; no definite D call. Germline CDR1 reads MNHEY; CDR2 reads SMNVEV (reference sequence). The CDR3 covers 13 residues. V lost 8 bases and J lost 7, with 14 bases in between. This CDR3 reads CASATSDGGELFF. DNA for the CDR3: TGTGCCAGCGCCACGAGTGATGGCGGGGAGCTGTTTTTT.

The chain recombines TRBV10-3 with TRBJ2-4; TRBD1 aligns across 8 bases. Trimming removed 6 bases from V and 12 bases from J; junction bases left unmatched: 7. Per the germline V gene, CDR1 is ENHRY and CDR2 is SYGVKD. This CDR3 is 12 amino acids long. The CDR3 spells CAISEDRASQYF. The DNA of the CDR3 is TGTGCCATCAGCGAGGACAGGGCTTCTCAGTACTTC.

The gene calls are TRBV30 and TRBJ1-2; TRBD1 might be the D (6 bases). CDR1 and CDR2 from the germline V gene are GTSNPN and SVGIG (reference sequence). The CDR3 runs to 15 residues. The ends were cut back, 2 bases at V and 4 bases at J, with 17 bases in the middle. The CDR3: CAWSPKDSSLYGYTF. The CDR3 nucleotides are TGTGCCTGGAGTCCGAAGGACAGCTCACTCTATGGCTACACCTTC.

The chain uses TRBV2 and TRBJ1-2; TRBD1 aligns across 9 bases. Germline V lookup: CDR1 SNHLY, CDR2 FYNNEI. This CDR3 spans 13 amino acids. V shed 11 bases, J shed 0 bases, and the junction held 4 bases outside the gene matches. The CDR3 DNA is TGTGCCGGAGGACAGGGGACTAACTATGGCTACACCTTC. It is translated as CAGGQGTNYGYTF.

The genes are TRBV6-1 and TRBJ2-3; no firm D call. The CDR3 consists of 12 residues. CDR1 is MNHNS, CDR2 SASEGT, per germline. V was pared by 8 bases and J by 9 bases, with 15 bases between. The CDR3 sequence: CASGSPATTQYF. CDR3 sequence (DNA): TGTGCCAGCGGCTCCCCCGCCACGACGCAGTATTTT.

V is TRBV7-9 and J is TRBJ1-1; D gene uncertain. V shed 2 bases and J shed 8 bases, with 12 bases lying between them. The CDR3 covers 13 residues. The germline CDR1 and CDR2 sequences are SEHNR and FQNEAQ (reference sequence). This chain's CDR3 is CASSLSFGMEAFF. The CDR3 DNA sequence: TGTGCCAGCAGCTTATCCTTCGGTATGGAAGCTTTCTTT.

J is TRBJ1-5 and V is TRBV28; tentative D call: TRBD1 (6 bases). The CDR3 consists of 16 residues. CDR1 and CDR2 (germline): MDHEN, SYDVKM. Trimming stripped 6 bases from V and 0 bases from J, with 15 bases between. CDR3 sequence (DNA): TGTGCCAGCAGCCAGATACAGGGAAATAGCAATCAGCCCCAGCATTTT. Its protein is CASSQIQGNSNQPQHF.

The chain joins TRBV19 to TRBJ1-4; no firm D call. CDR1 and CDR2 (germline): LNHDA, SQIVND (reference sequence). Trimming stripped 3 bases from V and 5 bases from J, with 10 bases between. The CDR3 contains 14 residues. DNA of the CDR3: TGTGCCAGTAGTATTTGGGGAGGCAATGAAAAACTGTTTTTT. Protein product: CASSIWGGNEKLFF.

V usage is TRBV2 and J usage is TRBJ2-7; tentative D call: TRBD1 (6 bases). The length of the CDR3 is 14 residues. The germline V gene has CDR1 SNHLY and CDR2 FYNNEI. Trimming removed 6 bases at V and 0 bases at J, with 12 bases between. The CDR3: CASRPKDSSYEQYF. CDR3 bases: TGTGCCAGCAGACCTAAGGACAGCTCCTACGAGCAGTACTTC.

The chain is built from TRBV2 and TRBJ2-7; D ambiguous. V dropped 4 bases and J dropped 1 base, with 5 bases sitting between them. The CDR3 contains 12 residues. Per germline, CDR1 SNHLY and CDR2 FYNNEI. Written as DNA, the CDR3 is TGTGCCAGCAGTGCTCAGTCCTACGAGCAGTACTTC. Translating it yields CASSAQSYEQYF.

The genes are TRBV19 and TRBJ2-7; 8 nucleotides agree with TRBD1. After removal of 6 bases from V and 3 bases from J, the junction contained 10 bases not matched to a gene. The CDR3 extends over 15 amino acids. Germline CDR1 reads LNHDA; CDR2 reads SQIVND (reference sequence). CDR3 bases: TGTGCCAGTAGCCACGGGGCAGGGGGCTTCTACGAGCAGTACTTC. Amino acid sequence: CASSHGAGGFYEQYF.

This clone was picked up one time. The J gene is TRBJ2-3, the V gene TRBV29-1; the match to TRBD1 covers 10 bases. The V gene end was trimmed by 4 bases and the J gene end by 2 bases; junction bases not matched to a gene: 3. The CDR3 is 14 residues long. Germline V gene sequence: CDR1 SQVTM, CDR2 ANQGSEA. DNA of the CDR3: TGCAGCGTTGGACAGGGGGCGACCACAGATACGCAGTATTTT. Protein product: CSVGQGATTDTQYF.

The rearrangement links TRBV5-6 to TRBJ2-5; 9 bases are shared with TRBD1. The DNA matches TRBJ2-7 better at its end, which makes the J call doubtful. CDR3 length: 14 amino acids. Per the germline V gene, CDR1 is SGHDT and CDR2 is YYEEEE. Here the CDR3 reads CASSLATGGSEQYF. The DNA for the CDR3 is TGTGCCAGCAGCTTGGCTACAGGGGGCAGCGAGCAGTACTTC.

The rearrangement uses TRBV5-1 and TRBJ2-7; tentatively, D is TRBD1 (6 bases). This CDR3 region has 18 residues. Germline CDR1 is SGHRS and CDR2 is YFSETQ. V was clipped by 0 bases and J by 1 base, with 20 bases between them. This CDR3 reads CASSLGPLTGLSSYEQYF. CDR3 nucleotide sequence: TGCGCCAGCAGCTTGGGGCCCTTGACAGGTCTTAGTTCCTACGAGCAGTACTTC.

CDR3 protein: CASSPPTRQGITDTQYF. In DNA form, the CDR3 reads TGTGCCAGCTCACCACCGACGCGACAGGGGATCACAGATACGCAGTATTTT. J is TRBJ2-3 and V is TRBV18, with 8 bases matching TRBD1. V lost 0 bases, J lost 2 bases, and 7 bases stayed unmatched. The CDR3 runs 17 residues. Germline CDR1 KGHSH, CDR2 LQKENI. The entire variable domain, with the rest obtained from reference TRBV18 and TRBJ2-3, is as follows: NAGVMQNPRHLVRRRGQEARLRCSPMKGHSHVYWYRQLPEEGLKFMVYLQKENIIDESGMPKERFSAEFPKEGPSILRIQQVVRGDSAAYFCASSPPTRQGITDTQYFGPGTRLTVL.

The chain carries TRBV9 and TRBJ2-7; TRBD2 matches 8 bases. The germline CDR1 and CDR2 sequences are SGDLS and YYNGEE. V was clipped by 3 bases and J by 0 bases; unmatched bases: 14. CDR3 length: 18 amino acids. CDR3 DNA: TGTGCCAGCAGCGCGGGGCTAAGTAGCGGGAAGAGCTCCTACGAGCAGTACTTC. It translates to CASSAGLSSGKSSYEQYF.

The rearrangement uses TRBV5-1 and TRBJ2-1; perhaps TRBD2 as D (6 bases). Trimming took 7 bases from V and 4 from J, leaving 12 bases between them. This CDR3 comprises 13 residues. CDR1 is SGHRS, CDR2 YFSETQ, per germline. The CDR3 nucleotides are TGCGCCAGCCAGATTAGCGGATACAATGAGCAGTTCTTC. Residues: CASQISGYNEQFF. Together with reference TRBV5-1 and TRBJ2-1, the CDR3 gives the full variable domain: KAGVTQTPRYLIKTRGQQVTLSCSPISGHRSVSWYQQTPGQGLQFLFEYFSETQRNKGNFPGRFSGRQFSNSRSEMNVSTLELGDSALYLCASQISGYNEQFFGPGTRLTVL.

The chain is built from TRBV5-1 and TRBJ2-2; 10 nucleotides line up with TRBD1. CDR1 SGHRS and CDR2 YFSETQ come from the germline V gene. The CDR3 contains 17 residues. The junction had 9 bases not matched to a gene; V was cut back by 1 base and J by 6 bases. CDR3 amino acids: CASSLTGTGDVAGELFF. DNA of the CDR3: TGCGCCAGCAGCTTGACCGGGACAGGGGATGTAGCCGGGGAGCTGTTTTTT.

The CDR3 region is CASTPARNTGELFF. CDR3 DNA: TGTGCCAGCACCCCAGCGAGGAACACCGGGGAGCTGTTTTTT. V usage is TRBV7-3 and J usage is TRBJ2-2; unclear D gene. There are 14 residues in the CDR3. Trimming stripped 7 bases from V and 1 base from J, with 10 bases between. Germline CDR1 reads SGHTA; CDR2 reads FQGTGA.

The chain has TRBV7-3 and TRBJ2-5; 9 nucleotides align to TRBD1. Germline V gene data show CDR1 as SGHTA and CDR2 as FQGTGA. Trimming took 4 bases from V and 4 from J; bases not matched to a gene: 4. The CDR3 length is 14 residues. CDR3 nucleotide sequence: TGTGCCAGCAGCTCCGGGACAGGGAGAGAGACCCAGTACTTC. This translates into CASSSGTGRETQYF.